This TCR beta chain was obtained from a study of T cell changes during pregnancy in multiple sclerosis. Per germline, CDR1 SGHRS and CDR2 YFSETQ. V was cut by 0 bases and J by 10 bases, with 16 bases left in between. This CDR3 contains 14 residues. TCRdb's copy holds only in-frame clones and misses some; the assay was immunoSEQ multiplex PCR. The sample lists around 100,000 clones; around nine tenths were seen once. This rearrangement joins TRBV5-1 to TRBJ1-1; D call uncertain. The sequencing here drew on peripheral blood, taken in the third trimester of pregnancy. This TCR derives from a female donor with multiple sclerosis, enrolled in a pregnancy study. For the CDR3, the DNA is TGCGCCAGCAGCTTGGTAGCCGGGGAGGGTTCAGCTTTCTTT. Translation: CASSLVAGEGSAFF.